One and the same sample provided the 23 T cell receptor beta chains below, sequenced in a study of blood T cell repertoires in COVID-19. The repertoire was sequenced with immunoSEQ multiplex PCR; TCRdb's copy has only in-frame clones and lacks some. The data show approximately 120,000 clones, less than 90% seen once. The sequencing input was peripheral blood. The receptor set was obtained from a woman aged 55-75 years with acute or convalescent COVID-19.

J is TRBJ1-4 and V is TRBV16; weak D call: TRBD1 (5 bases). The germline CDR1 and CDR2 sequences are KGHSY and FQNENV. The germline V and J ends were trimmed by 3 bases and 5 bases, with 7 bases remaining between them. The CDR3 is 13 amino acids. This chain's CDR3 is CASSQRGNEKLFF. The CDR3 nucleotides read TGTGCCAGCAGCCAGCGGGGGAATGAAAAACTGTTTTTT.

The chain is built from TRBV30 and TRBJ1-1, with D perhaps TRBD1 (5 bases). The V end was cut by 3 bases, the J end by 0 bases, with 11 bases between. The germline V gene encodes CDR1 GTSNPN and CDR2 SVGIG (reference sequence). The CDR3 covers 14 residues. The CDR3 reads CAWRAGRVNTEAFF. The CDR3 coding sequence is TGTGCCTGGAGGGCAGGGCGTGTGAACACTGAAGCTTTCTTT.

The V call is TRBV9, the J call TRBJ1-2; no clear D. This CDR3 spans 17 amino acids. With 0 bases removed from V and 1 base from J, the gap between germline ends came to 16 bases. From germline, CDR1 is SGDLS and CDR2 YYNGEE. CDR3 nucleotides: TGTGCCAGCAGCGTAGCCCCCCGCATGGCGGATAACTATGGCTACACCTTC. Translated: CASSVAPRMADNYGYTF. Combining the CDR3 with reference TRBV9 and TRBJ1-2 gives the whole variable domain DSGVTQTPKHLITATGQRVTLRCSPRSGDLSVYWYQQSLDQGLQFLIQYYNGEERAKGNILERFSAQQFPDLHSELNLSSLELGDSALYFCASSVAPRMADNYGYTFGSGTRLTVV.

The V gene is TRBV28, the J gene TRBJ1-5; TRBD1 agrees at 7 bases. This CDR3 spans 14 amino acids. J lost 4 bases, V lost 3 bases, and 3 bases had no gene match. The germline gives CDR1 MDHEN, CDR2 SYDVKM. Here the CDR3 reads CASSLDRRNQPQHF. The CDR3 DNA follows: TGTGCCAGCAGTTTGGACAGGCGGAATCAGCCCCAGCATTTT.

The CDR3 bases are TGTGCCAGCAGCGACCCGGGACGGGGGACCTACAATGAGCAGTTCTTC. Translation: CASSDPGRGTYNEQFF. The chain recombines TRBV5-8 with TRBJ2-1, with D possibly being TRBD2 (6 bases). Germline lookup yields CDR1 SGHTS and CDR2 YDEGEE. Trimming removed 4 bases from V and 2 bases from J, with 16 bases in between. The CDR3 contains 16 residues.

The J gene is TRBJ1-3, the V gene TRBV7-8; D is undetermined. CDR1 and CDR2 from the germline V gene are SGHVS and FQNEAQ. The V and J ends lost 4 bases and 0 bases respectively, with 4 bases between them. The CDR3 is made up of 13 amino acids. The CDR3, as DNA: TGTGCCAGCAGCTCAGGCTCTGGAAACACCATATATTTT. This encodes CASSSGSGNTIYF.

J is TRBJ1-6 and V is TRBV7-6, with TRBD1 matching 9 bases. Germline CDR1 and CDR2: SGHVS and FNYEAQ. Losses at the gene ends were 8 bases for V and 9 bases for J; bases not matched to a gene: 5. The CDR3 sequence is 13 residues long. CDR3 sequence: CASSRQGGSPLHF. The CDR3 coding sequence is TGTGCCAGCTCCCGACAGGGGGGTTCACCCCTCCACTTT.

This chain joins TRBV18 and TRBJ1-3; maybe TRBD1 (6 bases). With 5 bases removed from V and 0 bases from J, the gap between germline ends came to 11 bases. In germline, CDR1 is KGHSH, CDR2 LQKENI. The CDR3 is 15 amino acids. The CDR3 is CASSTGTPSGNTIYF. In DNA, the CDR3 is TGTGCCAGCTCAACGGGGACACCCTCTGGAAACACCATATATTTT.

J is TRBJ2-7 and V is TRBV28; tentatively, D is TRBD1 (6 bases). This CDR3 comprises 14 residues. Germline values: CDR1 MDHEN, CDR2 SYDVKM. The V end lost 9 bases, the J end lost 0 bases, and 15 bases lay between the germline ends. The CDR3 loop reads CASLGAGSSYEQYF. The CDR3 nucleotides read TGTGCCAGTCTGGGGGCTGGAAGCTCCTACGAGCAGTACTTC.

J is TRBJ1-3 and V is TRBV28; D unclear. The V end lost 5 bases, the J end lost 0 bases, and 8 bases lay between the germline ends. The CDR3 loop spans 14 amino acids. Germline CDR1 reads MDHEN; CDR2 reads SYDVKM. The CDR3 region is CASSLGPSGNTIYF. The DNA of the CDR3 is TGTGCCAGCAGTCTGGGCCCCTCTGGAAACACCATATATTTT.

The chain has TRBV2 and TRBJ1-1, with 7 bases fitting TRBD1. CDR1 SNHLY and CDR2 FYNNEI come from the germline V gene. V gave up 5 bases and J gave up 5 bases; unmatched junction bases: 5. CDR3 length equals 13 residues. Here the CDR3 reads CASSTEGATEAFF. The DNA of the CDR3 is TGTGCCAGCAGTACCGAGGGGGCGACTGAAGCTTTCTTT.

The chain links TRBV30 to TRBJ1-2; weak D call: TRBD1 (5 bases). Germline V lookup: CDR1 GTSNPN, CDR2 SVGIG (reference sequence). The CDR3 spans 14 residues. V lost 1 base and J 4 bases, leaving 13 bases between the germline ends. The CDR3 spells CAWSDLPGGYGYTF. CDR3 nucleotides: TGTGCCTGGAGTGACCTGCCCGGGGGCTATGGCTACACCTTC.

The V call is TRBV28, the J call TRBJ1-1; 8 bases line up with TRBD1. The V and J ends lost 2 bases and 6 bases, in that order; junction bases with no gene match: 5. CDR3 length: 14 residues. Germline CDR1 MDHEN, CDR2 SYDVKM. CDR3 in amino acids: CASSLGTGNAEAFF. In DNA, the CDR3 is TGTGCCAGCAGTTTAGGGACAGGTAACGCTGAAGCTTTCTTT.

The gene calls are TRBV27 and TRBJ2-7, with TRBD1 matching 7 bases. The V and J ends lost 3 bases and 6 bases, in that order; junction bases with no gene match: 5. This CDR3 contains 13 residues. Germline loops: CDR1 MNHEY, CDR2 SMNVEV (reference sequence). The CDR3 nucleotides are TGTGCCAGCAGTTTGGGGGACAGCCGCGAGCAGTACTTC. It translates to CASSLGDSREQYF.

CDR3 region: CASMANTEAFF. As DNA, the CDR3 is TGTGCCAGCATGGCGAACACTGAAGCTTTCTTT. This rearrangement joins TRBV6-5 to TRBJ1-1, with D unresolved. Trimming stripped 7 bases from V and 1 base from J, with 4 bases between. Germline CDR1 reads MNHEY; CDR2 reads SVGAGI. The CDR3 consists of 11 residues.

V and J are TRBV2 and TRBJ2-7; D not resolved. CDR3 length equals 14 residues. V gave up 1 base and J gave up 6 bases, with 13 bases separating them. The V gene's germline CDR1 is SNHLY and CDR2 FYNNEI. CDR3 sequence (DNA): TGTGCCAGCAGTGAAGATCGAGCTTTCGCCGAGCAGTACTTC. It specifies CASSEDRAFAEQYF.

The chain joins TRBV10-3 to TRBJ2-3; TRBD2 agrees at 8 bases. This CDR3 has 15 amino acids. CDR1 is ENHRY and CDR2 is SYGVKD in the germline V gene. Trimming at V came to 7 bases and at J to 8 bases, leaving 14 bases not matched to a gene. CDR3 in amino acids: CAITGGIAGIGTQYF. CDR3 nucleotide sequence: TGTGCCATCACTGGCGGTATAGCGGGAATTGGTACGCAGTATTTT.

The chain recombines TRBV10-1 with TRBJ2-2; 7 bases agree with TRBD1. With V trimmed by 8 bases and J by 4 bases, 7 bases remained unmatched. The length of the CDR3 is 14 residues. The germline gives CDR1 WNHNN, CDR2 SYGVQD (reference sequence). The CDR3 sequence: CASAPRTGTGELFF. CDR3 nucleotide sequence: TGCGCCAGCGCCCCCCGGACAGGCACCGGGGAGCTGTTTTTT.

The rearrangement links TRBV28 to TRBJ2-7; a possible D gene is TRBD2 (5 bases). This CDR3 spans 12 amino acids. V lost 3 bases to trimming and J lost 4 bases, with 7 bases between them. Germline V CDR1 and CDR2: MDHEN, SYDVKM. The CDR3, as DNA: TGTGCCAGCAGTTTTGGGAGTTACGAGCAGTACTTC. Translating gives CASSFGSYEQYF.

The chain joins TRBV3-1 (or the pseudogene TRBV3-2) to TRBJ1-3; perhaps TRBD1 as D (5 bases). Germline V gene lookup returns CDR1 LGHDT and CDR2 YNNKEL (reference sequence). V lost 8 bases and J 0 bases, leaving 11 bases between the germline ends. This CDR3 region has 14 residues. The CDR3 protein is CASRGGVSGNTIYF. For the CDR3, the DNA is TGTGCCAGCCGTGGAGGGGTCTCTGGAAACACCATATATTTT.

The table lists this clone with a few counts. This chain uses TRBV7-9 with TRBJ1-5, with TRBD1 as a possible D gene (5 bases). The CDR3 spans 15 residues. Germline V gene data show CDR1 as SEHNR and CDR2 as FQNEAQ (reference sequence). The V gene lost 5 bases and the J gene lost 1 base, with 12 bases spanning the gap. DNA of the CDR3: TGTGCCAGCAGCAGGGGACGGGGGAGCAATCAGCCCCAGCATTTT. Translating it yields CASSRGRGSNQPQHF.

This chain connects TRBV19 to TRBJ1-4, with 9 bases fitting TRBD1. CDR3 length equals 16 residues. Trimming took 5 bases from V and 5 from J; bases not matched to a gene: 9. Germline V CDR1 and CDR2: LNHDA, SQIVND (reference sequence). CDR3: CASSSGQGLKNEKLFF. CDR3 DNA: TGTGCCAGTAGTTCTGGACAGGGGTTGAAAAATGAAAAACTGTTTTTT.

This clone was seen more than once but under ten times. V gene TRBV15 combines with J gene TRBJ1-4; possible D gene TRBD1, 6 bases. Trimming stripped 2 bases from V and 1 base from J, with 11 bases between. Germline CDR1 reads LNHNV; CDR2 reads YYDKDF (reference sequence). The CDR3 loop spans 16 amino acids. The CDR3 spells CATSRSPGVTNEKLFF. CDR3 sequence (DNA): TGTGCCACCAGCAGATCCCCAGGGGTAACTAATGAAAAACTGTTTTTT. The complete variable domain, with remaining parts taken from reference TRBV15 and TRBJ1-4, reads DAMVIQNPRYQVTQFGKPVTLSCSQTLNHNVMYWYQQKSSQAPKLLFHYYDKDFNNEADTPDNFQSRRPNTSFCFLDIRSPGLGDTAMYLCATSRSPGVTNEKLFFGSGTQLSVL.